This T cell receptor beta chain was recorded in a study of tumor and adjacent non-tumor tissue in lung cancer (dated by TCRdb to about 2018). In the study overall: The cohort included about a dozen adenocarcinoma, 2 squamous cell carcinoma and 1 small cell lung cancer patients. Ages among the roughly 15 patients ranged from about 30 to 85 years, there were approximately 10 men and 5 women, and disease was at TNM stage I to III. Sequencing produced approximately 130 million productive TCRbeta reads in total, an average of about 4.2 million reads per sample. Bulk TCRbeta repertoires were compared between lung tumor tissue and matched distant non-tumor lung tissue obtained from more than 12 lung cancer patients. Over 25 paired specimens, one tumor and one normal lung sample per patient, were profiled by TCRbeta CDR3 sequencing. What the study reported, not specific to this receptor: Neither the sequencing platform nor unique molecular identifiers are mentioned in the methods. Significantly higher TCR diversity (inverse Simpson) was observed in tumor tissue than in normal lung tissue (around 450 vs 150, P = 0.0075, Mann-Whitney U test). TCR diversity was significantly higher in younger patients, and greater tumor TCR diversity was associated with shorter overall survival and shorter disease-free survival. Because peripheral blood was not sequenced, blood TCRbeta repertoires in the lung cancer patients of the study were not examined. A significantly larger cumulative share of the repertoire was made up by the top 100 clones in normal lung than in tumor tissue. Only about 15 patients were in the cohort, and the authors stated that larger samples and more detailed clinical data are needed.

A note on this clonotype: Its specific antigen is unknown. The junction shows a germline mismatch at one end, possibly a read error.

The method behind the library was multiplex PCR. The instrument given in TCRdb is Illumina HiSeq 2500. TCRbeta libraries were constructed through three rounds of nested PCR with primers (Table S4) according to protocols modified from ARM-PCR. PCR products of 200-500 bp were gel-excised and purified with the QIAquick gel extraction kit before sequencing. The authors processed their data as follows. Reads were cleaned using Trimmomatic, were merged into complete CDR3 sequences using FLASH, and were assigned to V(D)J germline segments using MiTCR. Clonal diversity was calculated as the inverse Simpson's index using VDJtools. A read counted as productive if the sequence was in-frame and lacked a premature stop codon. TCRdb took the public reads, trimmed them with fastp at Q25, ran MiXCR for clone calling and kept in-frame beta chains. When rows share a CDR3 protein, they turn into one entry using the most common DNA and genes. TCRdb assigned the V and J calls; the authors' analysis was not used. The sample table shows some 99,000 distinct CDR3 sequences, and roughly 74% are seen once. The ten largest clones capture about 40% of the sample.

The CDR3 spans 15 residues, from the cysteine through the phenylalanine. Just the 45-base CDR3 DNA is kept, in frame starting at base 1. RNA was extracted from bulk unsorted tissue and checked for quality with a NanoDrop ND-1000 and an Agilent 2100. The donors were newly diagnosed lung cancer patients admitted for thoracic surgery in China from August to November 2014 who had not received prior chemotherapy. Patients with previous radiotherapy or chemotherapy, or with another concurrent cancer, were excluded from the study. Pieces of surgical tissue measuring about 1-2.1 cm3 were kept in RNAlater solution and stored at -80 degrees C until use.

The chain couples TRBV12-3 or TRBV12-4 to TRBJ1-1; perhaps TRBD1 is the D gene, with 5 bases matching. This TCR came from a woman aged 55 to 70 with non-small cell lung cancer. The sample taken for sequencing was lung tumor tissue. In nucleotide form, the sequence is TGTGCCAACAGTTTATCCCGGATAGGGGTAGCTGAAGCTTTCTTT. Translation gives CANSLSRIGVAEAFF.